A selection of T cell receptor beta chains follows, all from one sample in a study of human T cells and chemical hapten exposure. In TCRdb, the RACE reads were re-called with MiXCR into one record per CDR3 protein. The sample shows 100,000 or so distinct CDR3 sequences, under 35% of them seen only once. The material was whole blood, obtained in connection with sensitization to the hapten diphenylcyclopropenone (DPC). These TCRs come from a man aged 35 to 55 with alopecia areata. Some clones in this sample may be carry-over from other donors' samples. The CDR3 runs from the conserved cysteine through the conserved F or W. The order of the fields is D gene, V gene, clone size, J gene, CDR3 DNA, CDR3 protein. D genes are given only for firm matches. Clone size appears in some rows only: once, few, many, or a class for an expanded clone.

-	TRBV6-2/TRBV6-3	few	TRBJ2-4	TGTGCCAGCAGTTACTCGTTTCGTCAGGTTGGGAACATTCAGTACTTC	CASSYSFRQVGNIQYF
-	TRBV28	few	TRBJ2-2	TGTGCCAACCAGGACAGAAACACCGGGGAGCTGTTTTTT	CANQDRNTGELFF
-	TRBV3-1	few	TRBJ2-1	TGTGCCAGCAGCCAAAACCCACTAAAGGGGGAGCAGTTCTTC	CASSQNPLKGEQFF
TRBD2	TRBV7-9	few	TRBJ2-5	TGTGCCAGCAGCTCGTCACTGGGACTAATGGAGACCCAGTACTTC	CASSSSLGLMETQYF
-	TRBV7-6	-	TRBJ2-3	TGTGCCAGCAGCTTGCAGCTTTTGGGCACAGATACGCAGTATTTT	CASSLQLLGTDTQYF
-	TRBV21-1	few	TRBJ2-3	TGTGCCAGCAGCAAGACAGTGCTCCGCACAGATACGCAGTATTTT	CASSKTVLRTDTQYF
TRBD2	TRBV7-9	-	TRBJ2-7	TGTGCCAGCAGCCCAGGTCCCGGGGGACTAGCGGGTGTGACCTACGAGCAGTACTTC	CASSPGPGGLAGVTYEQYF
-	TRBV5-1	-	TRBJ1-1	TGCGCCAACAGCTTGCAGAGCATGAACACTGAAGCTTTCTTT	CANSLQSMNTEAFF
TRBD2	TRBV20-1	few	TRBJ2-5	TGCAGTGCTAGAGATTGGAGGCTAGCGGGAGGGGGGGGAGAGACCCAGTACTTC	CSARDWRLAGGGGETQYF
-	TRBV9	few	TRBJ2-3	TGTGCCAGCAGCGCAGACAGGGGAGGGGATACGCAGTATTTT	CASSADRGGDTQYF
TRBD1	TRBV30	few	TRBJ2-3	TGTGCCTGGAGCGACGGACAGGCCAGCACAGATACGCAGTATTTT	CAWSDGQASTDTQYF
TRBD2	TRBV6-2/TRBV6-3	-	TRBJ2-3	TGTGCCAGCGGCTATGGCGGAAGCGGGAGAGCAGATACGCAGTATTTT	CASGYGGSGRADTQYF
-	TRBV4-1	-	TRBJ2-3	TGCGCCAGCAGCCAAGAGACGAGCGGTCGGAGCGCAGATACGCAGTATTTT	CASSQETSGRSADTQYF
-	TRBV11-2	few	TRBJ2-3	TGTGCCAGCAGCTTAGGGGAGGATACGCAGTATTTT	CASSLGEDTQYF
-	TRBV7-9	-	TRBJ1-2	TGTGCCAGCAGCTGGAACTATGGCTACACCTTC	CASSWNYGYTF
-	TRBV7-2	-	TRBJ1-2	TGTGCCAGCAGCCCCGATGGCCCTAGCGATGGCTACACCTTC	CASSPDGPSDGYTF
-	TRBV28	few	TRBJ2-7	TGTGCCAGCAGTTTTACGGAGGGCGAGCAGTACTTC	CASSFTEGEQYF
-	TRBV28	-	TRBJ1-5	TGTGCCAGCAGTCCCGACTACGGAGTCAATCAGCCCCAGCATTTT	CASSPDYGVNQPQHF
TRBD1	TRBV7-2	-	TRBJ1-3	TGTGCCAGCAGCCCGTTGACAGGGGCAAGAGGAAACACCATATATTTT	CASSPLTGARGNTIYF
-	TRBV12-3/TRBV12-4	-	TRBJ2-2	TGTGCCAGCACCGCGGGATTGTCCGGGGAGCTGTTTTTT	CASTAGLSGELFF
-	TRBV7-8	few	TRBJ1-5	TGTGCCAGCAGCGCATTAGATCAGCCCCAGCATTTT	CASSALDQPQHF
-	TRBV12-5	-	TRBJ2-3	TGTGCTAGTGGTTTGGTACGGCGGAGGGCTGAGGATACGCAGTATTTT	CASGLVRRRAEDTQYF
TRBD2	TRBV12-3/TRBV12-4	-	TRBJ2-1	TGTGCCAGCAGTTATACCGGGACTAGCGGGAGCAAGTTCTTC	CASSYTGTSGSKFF
TRBD2	TRBV7-2	few	TRBJ2-7	TGTGCCAGCAGCTCCAGGACTAGCGGGACCTACGAGCAGTACTTC	CASSSRTSGTYEQYF
TRBD1	TRBV10-3	-	TRBJ1-4	TGTGCCATCGCCCGGGACAGTAATGAAAAACTGTTTTTT	CAIARDSNEKLFF
-	TRBV29-1	-	TRBJ1-2	TGCAGCGTTGAAGAGGGGGACACCTATGGCTACACCTTC	CSVEEGDTYGYTF
TRBD2	TRBV7-2	-	TRBJ2-3	TGTGCCAGCAGCCCCCTAACTAGCGGGCCCCATACGCAGTATTTT	CASSPLTSGPHTQYF
-	TRBV28	-	TRBJ2-3	TGTGCCAGCAGCCCCGGTGACACAGATACGCAGTATTTT	CASSPGDTDTQYF
-	TRBV28	few	TRBJ2-7	TGTGCCAGCCTAAAACAGGGTTCCTACGAGCAGTACTTC	CASLKQGSYEQYF
TRBD1	TRBV11-1	few	TRBJ1-6	TGTGCCAGCAGCTTAGCGGCCCCAAACAGGGGGCGGAATTCACCCCTCCACTTT	CASSLAAPNRGRNSPLHF
-	TRBV12-3/TRBV12-4	-	TRBJ1-1	TGTGCCAGCAGTTTAGGGGTGGGGGGGATTGAAGCTTTCTTT	CASSLGVGGIEAFF
-	TRBV5-1	-	TRBJ2-5	TGCGCCAGCAGCGGATACAGGTTGCAAGAGACCCAGTACTTC	CASSGYRLQETQYF
TRBD1	TRBV5-8	few	TRBJ2-1	TGTGCCAGCAGCTTAGTCCAGGGGGCTAGTGAGCAGTTCTTC	CASSLVQGASEQFF
TRBD1	TRBV6-2/TRBV6-3	-	TRBJ1-6	TGTGCCAGCAGGTCAAGACAGGGGGCGGATAATTCACCCCTCCACTTT	CASRSRQGADNSPLHF
TRBD2	TRBV29-1	-	TRBJ2-1	TGCAGCATCGATCCGGGACTAGCGAGCAATGAGCAGTTCTTC	CSIDPGLASNEQFF
TRBD1	TRBV5-1	few	TRBJ1-6	TGCGCCAGCAGCTCCGGACAGGAGAGAAATTCACCCCTCCACTTT	CASSSGQERNSPLHF
-	TRBV6-5	few	TRBJ1-2	TGTGCCAGCAGTTACTCTGGACAGAACTATGGCTACACCTTC	CASSYSGQNYGYTF
TRBD2	TRBV20-1	-	TRBJ2-3	TGCAGTGCCAGTGCTCTAGCGGGGGGGAGGCTAGATACGCAGTATTTT	CSASALAGGRLDTQYF
TRBD1	TRBV14	once	TRBJ2-1	TGTGCCAGCAGCGCGCCGCGCAGGGACAGGGGGCATGAGCAGTTCTTC	CASSAPRRDRGHEQFF
-	TRBV27	-	TRBJ2-3	TGTGCCAGCAGTTTTTCCCAGGCCACAGATACGCAGTATTTT	CASSFSQATDTQYF
-	TRBV7-3	-	TRBJ2-1	TGTGCCAGCAGCCGGGGCGGTTACAATGAGCAGTTCTTC	CASSRGGYNEQFF
-	TRBV12-3/TRBV12-4	few	TRBJ2-2	TGTGCCAGCAGTTTGGCAGGGCTCACCGGGGAGCTGTTTTTT	CASSLAGLTGELFF
TRBD2	TRBV7-8	-	TRBJ2-7	TGTGCCAGCAGCTTAGAAGGGACTAGCGGGAGGAAATGGTTC	CASSLEGTSGRKWF
TRBD1	TRBV18	-	TRBJ1-5	TGTGCCAGCTCACCCCCTTTACGACAGGGATTTCGTCAGCCCCAGCATTTT	CASSPPLRQGFRQPQHF
-	TRBV12-3/TRBV12-4	-	TRBJ1-2	TGTGCCAGCAGTTTAAAACGGGGTTTTGACTATGGCTACACCTTC	CASSLKRGFDYGYTF
-	TRBV12-3/TRBV12-4	-	TRBJ2-7	TGTGCCAGCAGTTCGACAGGTTTGGAGCAGTACTTC	CASSSTGLEQYF
-	TRBV6-1	few	TRBJ1-1	TGTGCCAGCAGTGAACCAGGTACCGCCCGGAACACTGAAGCTTTCTTT	CASSEPGTARNTEAFF
TRBD2	TRBV2	-	TRBJ2-1	TGTGCCAGCAGTGAACTTGCTAGCGGGAGGGCCTGGGAGCAGTTCTTC	CASSELASGRAWEQFF
TRBD1	TRBV29-1	-	TRBJ2-3	TGCAGCGTTGAATGGACAGGGAAAACAGATACGCAGTATTTT	CSVEWTGKTDTQYF